This TCR beta chain was found in a study of cytomegalovirus exposure and HLA in healthy donors. Measured with immunoSEQ multiplex PCR; TCRdb has only the in-frame clones, and not every one. The repertoire holds 200,000 to 250,000 clones, with roughly 84% as singletons. There are 14 residues in the CDR3. V lost 1 base, J lost 7 bases, and 14 bases lay in between. The genes are TRBV5-7 and TRBJ1-1, with no clear D. TRBV5-7 carries the ORF label, with uncertain function. Source material: PBMCs. The clonotype comes from a woman aged 18-29 years in good health and CMV-seropositive. CDR3 sequence (DNA): TGTGCCAGCAGCTTGAGTCCGGGAGGCTATGAAGCTTTCTTT. This gives the protein CASSLSPGGYEAFF.